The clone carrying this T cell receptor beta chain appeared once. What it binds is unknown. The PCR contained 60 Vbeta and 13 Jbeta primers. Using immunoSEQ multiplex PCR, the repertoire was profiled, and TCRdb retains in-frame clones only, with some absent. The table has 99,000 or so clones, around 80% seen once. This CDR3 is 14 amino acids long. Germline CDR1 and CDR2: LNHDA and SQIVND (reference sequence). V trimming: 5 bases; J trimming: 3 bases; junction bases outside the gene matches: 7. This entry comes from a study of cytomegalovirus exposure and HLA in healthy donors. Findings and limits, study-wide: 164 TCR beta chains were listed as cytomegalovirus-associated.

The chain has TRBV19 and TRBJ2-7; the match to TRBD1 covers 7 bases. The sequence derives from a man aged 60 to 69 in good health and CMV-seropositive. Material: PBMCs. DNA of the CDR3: TGTGCCAGTAGTGCGCAACGGGACAGCTACGAGCAGTACTTC. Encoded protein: CASSAQRDSYEQYF.